This entry lists 28 T cell receptor beta chains sequenced from one sample in a study of T cell responses to AZD1222 COVID-19 vaccine. Profiled with immunoSEQ multiplex PCR; TCRdb holds only in-frame clones, not every one. The repertoire consists of 95,000 to 150,000 clones, with around 86% occurring once and the leading ten covering roughly 1.1%. The sequencing here drew on peripheral blood, taken on day 0 of AZD1222 vaccination. The source of these receptors is an adult in good health.

The table lists this clone with a few counts. The J gene is TRBJ2-1, the V gene TRBV5-4; no firm D call. The CDR3 loop spans 15 amino acids. Trimming stripped 4 bases from V and 3 bases from J, with 14 bases between. Germline assignment: CDR1 SGHNT and CDR2 YYREEE (reference sequence). The CDR3 DNA sequence: TGTGCCAGCAGCCCCCGAGTGGATGGCTACAATGAGCAGTTCTTC. Encoded protein: CASSPRVDGYNEQFF.

This chain joins TRBV5-1 and TRBJ1-6; D ambiguous. The CDR3 totals 17 residues. From germline, CDR1 is SGHRS and CDR2 YFSETQ. Trimming pared 0 bases from V and 2 bases from J, leaving 12 bases between. In DNA form, the CDR3 reads TGCGCCAGCAGCTTGGGTGGGAGGTTGACCTATAATTCACCCCTCCACTTT. It encodes CASSLGGRLTYNSPLHF.

The genes are TRBV6-5 and TRBJ2-7; TRBD1 might be the D (5 bases). The germline V and J ends were trimmed by 0 bases and 2 bases, with 14 bases remaining between them. Germline loops: CDR1 MNHEY, CDR2 SVGAGI. The CDR3 has 16 residues. CDR3: CASSYSDGWGPYEQYF. As DNA, the CDR3 is TGTGCCAGCAGTTACTCGGATGGGTGGGGCCCCTACGAGCAGTACTTC.

The chain uses TRBV20-1 and TRBJ2-1; D is undetermined. Trimming cost V 4 bases and J 5 bases, with 6 bases left between them. The length of the CDR3 is 11 residues. The V gene's germline CDR1 is DFQATT and CDR2 SNEGSKA (reference sequence). The CDR3 DNA is TGCAGTGCTAACCGGAACAATGAGCAGTTCTTC. Protein sequence: CSANRNNEQFF.

The chain couples TRBV5-4 to TRBJ2-1; 10 bases fit TRBD1. V trimming: 1 base; J trimming: 12 bases; junction bases outside the gene matches: 10. Germline V gene lookup returns CDR1 SGHNT and CDR2 YYREEE (reference sequence). This CDR3 is built from 15 residues. CDR3 coding DNA: TGTGCCAGCAGCTTGCGGGACAGGGGAGGGGTTGGGCAGTTCTTC. Translation gives CASSLRDRGGVGQFF.

The CDR3 nucleotides are TGTGCCAGCAACGTTAGGAGGTTTCACCCGAGGGACACTGAAGCTTTCTTT. This translates into CASNVRRFHPRDTEAFF. The J gene is TRBJ1-1, the V gene TRBV5-6, with D unclear. This CDR3 is built from 17 residues. The V gene's germline CDR1 is SGHDT and CDR2 YYEEEE. V shed 6 bases and J shed 3 bases, with 24 bases lying between them.

The chain carries TRBV5-6 and TRBJ1-3, with D unclear. This CDR3 has 16 residues. V shed 2 bases and J shed 2 bases, with 14 bases lying between them. Germline loops: CDR1 SGHDT, CDR2 YYEEEE. CDR3 loop: CASSFWDPGTGNTIYF. The CDR3, as DNA: TGTGCCAGCAGCTTCTGGGATCCAGGAACTGGAAACACCATATATTTT.

This chain links TRBV18 with TRBJ2-1; D call uncertain. With 4 bases removed from V and 6 bases from J, the gap between germline ends came to 10 bases. The CDR3 consists of 13 residues. Germline CDR1 reads KGHSH; CDR2 reads LQKENI. The DNA of the CDR3 is TGTGCCAGCTCACAAGGAAATGGCAATGAGCAGTTCTTC. Its translation is CASSQGNGNEQFF. Full variable domain (remainder filled in from reference TRBV18 and TRBJ2-1): NAGVMQNPRHLVRRRGQEARLRCSPMKGHSHVYWYRQLPEEGLKFMVYLQKENIIDESGMPKERFSAEFPKEGPSILRIQQVVRGDSAAYFCASSQGNGNEQFFGPGTRLTVL.

The chain couples TRBV5-1 to TRBJ1-1; TRBD1 might be the D (5 bases). V was shortened by 1 base and J by 2 bases, with 15 bases between the two germline ends. CDR1 and CDR2 from the germline V gene are SGHRS and YFSETQ. The CDR3 sequence is 16 residues long. In DNA form, the CDR3 reads TGCGCCAGCAGCTTGAGGGCTGAGGGACCTAACACTGAAGCTTTCTTT. This codes for CASSLRAEGPNTEAFF.

The rearrangement links TRBV19 to TRBJ2-5, with 11 nucleotides matching TRBD2. This CDR3 region has 17 residues. Trimming took 0 bases from V and 1 from J; bases not matched to a gene: 4. Germline V gives CDR1 LNHDA, CDR2 SQIVND (reference sequence). The CDR3 reads CASSIDSGGVVQETQYF. The DNA of the CDR3 is TGTGCCAGTAGTATAGATAGCGGGGGGGTCGTCCAAGAGACCCAGTACTTC.

V is TRBV11-2 and J is TRBJ1-2; D gene uncertain. Per the germline V gene, CDR1 is SGHAT and CDR2 is FQNNGV. V gave up 5 bases and J gave up 4 bases, with 14 bases separating them. The CDR3 is made up of 14 amino acids. CDR3 coding DNA: TGTGCCAGCAGCCCCCCCTCAGGAGTCTATGGCTACACCTTC. Translated, it gives CASSPPSGVYGYTF.

CDR3 in amino acids: CASSQATTSAELFF. CDR3 sequence (DNA): TGTGCCAGCAGCCAGGCTACAACGTCCGCGGAGCTGTTTTTT. The chain is built from TRBV3-1 (or the pseudogene TRBV3-2) and TRBJ2-2; D ambiguous. The CDR3 contains 14 residues. Germline V gene sequence: CDR1 LGHDT, CDR2 YNNKEL (reference sequence). Trimming removed 3 bases at V and 10 bases at J, with 15 bases between.

This chain links TRBV7-2 with TRBJ2-5; perhaps TRBD1 as D (6 bases). With 1 base removed from V and 2 bases from J, the gap between germline ends came to 14 bases. The CDR3 is 16 residues long. The germline V gene has CDR1 SGHTA and CDR2 FQGNSA. CDR3 bases: TGTGCCAGCAGCTTAGTCGGGAACGGACAGCAAGAGACCCAGTACTTC. Translation gives CASSLVGNGQQETQYF.

V is TRBV5-6 and J is TRBJ2-3, with 8 positions matching TRBD2. After removal of 6 bases from V and 10 bases from J, the junction contained 13 bases not matched to a gene. The germline CDR1 and CDR2 sequences are SGHDT and YYEEEE. The CDR3 has 14 amino acids. The CDR3 nucleotides read TGTGCCAGCATTTGGGGACTAGATTCCGTGGCGCAGTATTTT. Its protein product is CASIWGLDSVAQYF.

This clone was detected only a few times. The chain joins TRBV6-6 to TRBJ1-1; TRBD1 matches 8 bases. The ends lost 5 bases at V and 5 bases at J; junction bases unmatched: 4. This CDR3 comprises 13 residues. The germline V gene has CDR1 MNHNY and CDR2 SVGAGI (reference sequence). The CDR3 spells CASSGQGRTEAFF. The DNA for the CDR3 is TGTGCCAGCAGTGGACAGGGAAGGACTGAAGCTTTCTTT.

Of note for this clone: The same CDR3 is also encoded by other DNA sequences in this sample. The rearrangement joins TRBV12-3 or TRBV12-4 to TRBJ1-3, with D unclear. V lost 3 bases and J lost 3, with 3 bases in between. The CDR3 is made up of 12 amino acids. CDR3 sequence reads: CASSLGGNTIYF. CDR3 DNA: TGTGCCAGCAGTTTGGGTGGAAACACCATATATTTT.

The rearrangement uses TRBV6-2 or TRBV6-3 and TRBJ1-3, with D tentatively TRBD1 (5 bases). From germline, CDR1 is MNHEY and CDR2 SVGEGT. Trimming shortened V by 6 bases and J by 1 base, and 10 bases separated the two germline ends. The CDR3 contains 14 residues. The CDR3 protein is CASSRGQSGNTIYF. DNA of the CDR3: TGTGCCAGCAGCCGGGGCCAATCTGGAAACACCATATATTTT.

Only a few counts were recorded for this clone. The rearrangement uses TRBV6-5 and TRBJ2-1, with D perhaps TRBD1 or TRBD2 (5 bases each). This CDR3 spans 16 amino acids. V lost 2 bases and J lost 6, with 17 bases in between. Germline V gene sequence: CDR1 MNHEY, CDR2 SVGAGI. The CDR3 loop is CASSYGGPGRGNEQFF. CDR3 nucleotide sequence: TGTGCCAGCAGTTACGGCGGACCGGGGCGCGGCAATGAGCAGTTCTTC.

J is TRBJ1-4 and V is TRBV5-1, with D tentatively TRBD1 (6 bases). The germline V and J ends were trimmed by 4 bases and 3 bases, with 19 bases remaining between them. Germline-derived CDR1 and CDR2 are SGHRS and YFSETQ. The length of the CDR3 is 17 residues. The CDR3 region has the DNA TGCGCCAGCAGCCCGTGGGGGGGCGCGAACTCTAATGAAAAACTGTTTTTT. Encoded protein: CASSPWGGANSNEKLFF.

The chain employs TRBV3-1 (or the pseudogene TRBV3-2) and TRBJ1-2; D is undetermined. The CDR3 spans 16 residues. Trimming pared 0 bases from V and 4 bases from J, leaving 15 bases between. CDR1 LGHDT and CDR2 YNNKEL come from the germline V gene (reference sequence). The CDR3 DNA reads as TGTGCCAGCAGCCAAGAAGGAACAGCCCTATCCTATGGCTACACCTTC. Its translation is CASSQEGTALSYGYTF.

The chain recombines TRBV7-2 with TRBJ2-1; possibly TRBD1 or TRBD2 for D (5 bases each). The CDR3 has 13 residues. V was clipped by 5 bases and J by 9 bases, with 14 bases between them. Germline CDR1 SGHTA, CDR2 FQGNSA. CDR3 loop: CASSTWAGSEQFF. The CDR3 DNA follows: TGTGCCAGCAGCACCTGGGCAGGGAGTGAGCAGTTCTTC.

This chain uses TRBV27 with TRBJ1-6; D is uncertain. CDR3 length equals 14 residues. Trimming pared 6 bases from V and 8 bases from J, leaving 14 bases between. Looked up from germline, CDR1 is MNHEY and CDR2 is SMNVEV (reference sequence). The chain's CDR3 is CASSPRILYSPLHF. In DNA form, the CDR3 reads TGTGCCAGCAGCCCCAGGATTTTATATTCACCCCTCCACTTT.

This clone was seen a few times. The chain carries TRBV7-2 and TRBJ1-1, with 7 bases matching TRBD1. CDR1 is SGHTA and CDR2 is FQGNSA in the germline V gene. The ends lost 3 bases at V and 0 bases at J; junction bases unmatched: 1. The CDR3 loop spans 14 amino acids. CDR3 loop: CASSFGTVNTEAFF. Written as DNA, the CDR3 is TGTGCCAGCAGCTTCGGGACAGTGAACACTGAAGCTTTCTTT.

The chain employs TRBV10-3 and TRBJ2-3; the match to TRBD2 covers 12 bases. From germline, CDR1 is ENHRY and CDR2 SYGVKD. The CDR3 loop spans 15 amino acids. V dropped 5 bases and J dropped 5; count of bases not matched to a gene: 5. CDR3 protein: CAISQTSGGRDTQYF. DNA of the CDR3: TGTGCCATCAGTCAGACTAGCGGGGGTAGAGATACGCAGTATTTT.

The CDR3 sequence: CASSFGPGARDGYTF. CDR3 nucleotide sequence: TGTGCCAGTAGTTTCGGCCCCGGGGCACGCGATGGCTACACCTTC. This chain uses TRBV19 with TRBJ1-2; TRBD1 is a possible D gene (5 bases). CDR1 is LNHDA and CDR2 is SQIVND in the germline V gene (reference sequence). Trimming stripped 5 bases from V and 6 bases from J, with 19 bases between. This CDR3 has 15 residues.

The rearrangement links TRBV6-5 to TRBJ1-1, with D maybe TRBD1 (5 bases). CDR1 is MNHEY and CDR2 is SVGAGI in the germline V gene. CDR3 length: 13 amino acids. Trimming stripped 7 bases from V and 3 bases from J, with 12 bases between. This chain's CDR3 is CASKGISDTEAFF. CDR3 DNA: TGTGCCAGCAAGGGGATCAGCGACACTGAAGCTTTCTTT.

The J gene is TRBJ2-2, the V gene TRBV7-6; 13 nucleotides line up with TRBD2. V shed 1 base and J 0 bases; nucleotides not matched to a gene: 2. The CDR3 totals 18 residues. Germline V lookup: CDR1 SGHVS, CDR2 FNYEAQ. The CDR3 nucleotides read TGTGCCAGCAGCTTAGAACTAGCGGGGGGGTCGAACACCGGGGAGCTGTTTTTT. Its protein is CASSLELAGGSNTGELFF.

V and J are TRBV29-1 and TRBJ2-5; 9 bases map to TRBD1. This CDR3 region has 15 residues. Losses at the gene ends were 7 bases for V and 4 bases for J; bases not matched to a gene: 13. The germline CDR1 and CDR2 sequences are SQVTM and ANQGSEA. CDR3 sequence reads: CSAEQGAASGETQYF. CDR3 DNA: TGCAGCGCGGAACAGGGGGCCGCCAGCGGAGAGACCCAGTACTTC.